Shown below are 14 T cell receptor beta chains from a single sample sequenced in a study of OX40 agonist ivuxolimab in advanced cancers. TCRdb keeps only in-frame clones here, not all; method: immunoSEQ multiplex PCR. The sample consists of 78,000 or so clones, 80% to 95% of them appearing once. The sequencing here drew on CD4+ or CD8+ T cells sorted from blood, taken in a trial of the OX40 agonist ivuxolimab. The receptor set was obtained from an adult with an advanced solid tumor such as melanoma, head and neck, liver or kidney cancer.

The chain uses TRBV5-8 and TRBJ2-1, with a weak D call TRBD2 (5 bases). From germline, CDR1 is SGHTS and CDR2 YDEGEE. Trimming pared 6 bases from V and 0 bases from J, leaving 13 bases between. The CDR3 consists of 15 residues. The CDR3 loop is CASIRESGSYNEQFF. The CDR3 DNA is TGTGCCAGCATTAGAGAAAGCGGCTCCTACAATGAGCAGTTCTTC.

The V gene is TRBV7-2, the J gene TRBJ1-1, with 8 bases identical to TRBD1. V lost 6 bases, J lost 3 bases, and 3 bases stayed unmatched. The V gene's germline CDR1 is SGHTA and CDR2 FQGNSA. The CDR3 has 13 residues. The CDR3, as DNA: TGTGCCAGCAGACCGACAGGGGACACTGAAGCTTTCTTT. It translates to CASRPTGDTEAFF.

The chain links TRBV5-1 to TRBJ1-3; tentative D call: TRBD1 (5 bases). V lost 4 bases to trimming and J lost 3 bases, with 11 bases between them. The V gene's germline CDR1 is SGHRS and CDR2 YFSETQ. This CDR3 spans 14 amino acids. CDR3: CASSPGRVGNTIYF. The CDR3 DNA sequence: TGCGCCAGCAGCCCAGGGCGGGTTGGAAACACCATATATTTT.

V is TRBV6-5 and J is TRBJ1-5; D unresolved. CDR3 length equals 15 residues. V gave up 6 bases and J gave up 3 bases, with 15 bases separating them. Germline values: CDR1 MNHEY, CDR2 SVGAGI. CDR3 amino acids: CASRRAWAPNQPQHF. The CDR3 DNA sequence: TGTGCCAGCAGAAGGGCCTGGGCCCCCAATCAGCCCCAGCATTTT.

The chain recombines TRBV19 with TRBJ2-1; the D is unclear. This CDR3 contains 13 residues. The germline V and J ends were trimmed by 3 bases and 2 bases, with 5 bases remaining between them. Germline CDR1 LNHDA, CDR2 SQIVND (reference sequence). The CDR3 here is CASSMRTYNEQFF. In nucleotides, the CDR3 is TGTGCCAGTAGTATGAGGACCTACAATGAGCAGTTCTTC.

CDR3 coding DNA: TGTGCCATCAGTGAGGGACAGCACAATGAGCAGTTCTTC. Protein product: CAISEGQHNEQFF. The chain couples TRBV10-3 to TRBJ2-1, with TRBD1 as a possible D gene (6 bases). CDR1 ENHRY and CDR2 SYGVKD come from the germline V gene. V was clipped by 2 bases and J by 5 bases, with 7 bases between them. The CDR3 has 13 amino acids.

The V gene is TRBV9, the J gene TRBJ1-1; D uncertain. Between the trimmed V and J ends, which lost 0 bases and 0 bases, there was a span of 6 bases. This CDR3 is built from 14 residues. Per germline, CDR1 SGDLS and CDR2 YYNGEE. The CDR3, as DNA: TGTGCCAGCAGCGTAGGGGGAGTGAACACTGAAGCTTTCTTT. It yields the protein CASSVGGVNTEAFF.

The genes are TRBV30 and TRBJ1-1; D is perhaps TRBD1 (6 bases). Germline V gene lookup returns CDR1 GTSNPN and CDR2 SVGIG (reference sequence). V shed 3 bases and J shed 9 bases, with 14 bases lying between them. The CDR3 has 12 amino acids. CDR3 region: CAWSEFTGKAFF. The CDR3 region has the DNA TGTGCCTGGAGCGAATTTACAGGGAAAGCTTTCTTT.

This clone showed up just once. The V and J genes are TRBV28 and TRBJ2-3; no clear D gene. This CDR3 region has 13 residues. Germline V CDR1 and CDR2: MDHEN, SYDVKM. V shed 7 bases and J shed 0 bases, with 8 bases lying between them. CDR3 nucleotide sequence: TGTGCCAGCAACGAAGGTAGCACAGATACGCAGTATTTT. This translates into CASNEGSTDTQYF. The variable domain in full, with the rest retrieved from reference TRBV28 and TRBJ2-3, is DVKVTQSSRYLVKRTGEKVFLECVQDMDHENMFWYRQDPGLGLRLIYFSYDVKMKEKGDIPEGYSVSREKKERFSLILESASTNQTSMYLCASNEGSTDTQYFGPGTRLTVL.

V usage is TRBV5-4 and J usage is TRBJ2-1, with 10 bases identical to TRBD2. This CDR3 has 15 residues. Per the germline V gene, CDR1 is SGHNT and CDR2 is YYREEE (reference sequence). The V gene end was trimmed by 4 bases and the J gene end by 9 bases; junction bases not matched to a gene: 10. The CDR3 region has the DNA TGTGCCAGCAGCCCCGGGGCCCTAGCGGGGGTTGAGCAGTTCTTC. Its translation: CASSPGALAGVEQFF.

Of note for this clone: The same CDR3 can be traced to other DNA sequences in this sample. This chain uses TRBV19 with TRBJ2-1, with D uncertain. There are 12 residues in the CDR3. The germline V and J ends were trimmed by 5 bases and 5 bases, with 7 bases remaining between them. Germline V gene data show CDR1 as LNHDA and CDR2 as SQIVND (reference sequence). CDR3 sequence reads: CASSPRDNEQFF. For the CDR3, the DNA is TGTGCCAGTAGTCCTCGGGACAATGAGCAGTTCTTC.

V gene TRBV6-5 combines with J gene TRBJ1-2; 8 nucleotides align to TRBD1. The ends lost 4 bases at V and 7 bases at J; junction bases unmatched: 5. The CDR3 length is 13 residues. Germline-derived CDR1 and CDR2 are MNHEY and SVGAGI. The CDR3 coding sequence is TGTGCCAGCAGTTTGGACAGGGCAGGTGGCTACACCTTC. Translation: CASSLDRAGGYTF.

This sequence joins TRBV18 and TRBJ2-2, with 8 nucleotides matching TRBD1. CDR3 length: 16 residues. The germline gives CDR1 KGHSH, CDR2 LQKENI. Unmatched junction bases numbered 6, after V lost 5 bases and J lost 1 base. The CDR3 reads CASSEFGTGNTGELFF. CDR3 bases: TGTGCCAGCTCAGAGTTCGGGACAGGGAACACCGGGGAGCTGTTTTTT.

The rearrangement joins TRBV21-1 to TRBJ2-6; the table's TRBD1 call for D was not verified on the DNA. TRBV21-1 is recorded as a pseudogene. The CDR3 is made up of 17 amino acids. In DNA form, the CDR3 reads TGTGCCAGCAGCAAAGGGTTCCGACAGTCTGGGGCCAACGTCCTGACTTTC. This encodes CASSKGFRQSGANVLTF.